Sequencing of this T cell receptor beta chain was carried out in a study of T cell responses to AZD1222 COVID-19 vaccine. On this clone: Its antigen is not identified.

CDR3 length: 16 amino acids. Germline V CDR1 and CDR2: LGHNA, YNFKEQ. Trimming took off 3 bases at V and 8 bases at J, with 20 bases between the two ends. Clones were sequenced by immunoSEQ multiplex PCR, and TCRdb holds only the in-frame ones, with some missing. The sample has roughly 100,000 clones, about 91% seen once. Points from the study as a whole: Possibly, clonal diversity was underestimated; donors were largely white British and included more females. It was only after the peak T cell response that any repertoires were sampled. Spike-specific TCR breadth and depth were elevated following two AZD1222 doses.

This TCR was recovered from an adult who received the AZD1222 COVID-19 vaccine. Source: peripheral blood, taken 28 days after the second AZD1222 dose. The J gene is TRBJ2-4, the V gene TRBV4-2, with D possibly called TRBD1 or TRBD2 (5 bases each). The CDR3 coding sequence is TGTGCCAGCAGCCAGGATCAAGCGGAGAGGGGAGACATTCAGTACTTC. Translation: CASSQDQAERGDIQYF.